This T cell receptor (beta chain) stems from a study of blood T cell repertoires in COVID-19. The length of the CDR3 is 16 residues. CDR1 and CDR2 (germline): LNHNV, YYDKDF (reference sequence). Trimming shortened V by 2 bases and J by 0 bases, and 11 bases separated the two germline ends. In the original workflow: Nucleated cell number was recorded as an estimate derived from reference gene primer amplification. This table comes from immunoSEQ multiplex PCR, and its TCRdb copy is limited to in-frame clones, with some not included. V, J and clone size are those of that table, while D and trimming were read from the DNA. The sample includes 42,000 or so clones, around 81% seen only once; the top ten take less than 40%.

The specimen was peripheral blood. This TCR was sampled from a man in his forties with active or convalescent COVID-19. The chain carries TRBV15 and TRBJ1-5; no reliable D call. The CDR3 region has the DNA TGTGCCACCAGCAGATATGGGCGGGATAGCAATCAGCCCCAGCATTTT. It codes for CATSRYGRDSNQPQHF.